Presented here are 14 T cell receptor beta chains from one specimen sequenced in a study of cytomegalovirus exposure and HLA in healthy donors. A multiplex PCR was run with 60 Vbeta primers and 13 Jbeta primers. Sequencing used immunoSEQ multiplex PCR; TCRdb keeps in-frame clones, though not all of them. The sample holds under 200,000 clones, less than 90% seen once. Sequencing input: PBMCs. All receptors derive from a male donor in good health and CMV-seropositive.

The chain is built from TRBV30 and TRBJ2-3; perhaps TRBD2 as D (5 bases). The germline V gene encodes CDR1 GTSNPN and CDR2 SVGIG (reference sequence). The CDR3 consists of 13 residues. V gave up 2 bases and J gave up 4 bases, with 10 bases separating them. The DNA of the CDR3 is TGTGCCTGGAGTAATCTAGCTGCAGATACGCAGTATTTT. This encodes CAWSNLAADTQYF.

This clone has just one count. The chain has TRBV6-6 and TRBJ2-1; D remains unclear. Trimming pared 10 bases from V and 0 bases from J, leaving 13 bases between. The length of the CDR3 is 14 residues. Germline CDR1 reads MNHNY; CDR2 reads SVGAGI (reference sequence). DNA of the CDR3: TGTGCCACCTTCGACTTAGGCTCCTACAATGAGCAGTTCTTC. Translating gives CATFDLGSYNEQFF.

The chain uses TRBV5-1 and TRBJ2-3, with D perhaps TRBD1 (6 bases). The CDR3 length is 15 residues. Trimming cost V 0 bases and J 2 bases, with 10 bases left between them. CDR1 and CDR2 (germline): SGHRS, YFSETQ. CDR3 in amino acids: CASSLDRVTTDTQYF. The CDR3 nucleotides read TGCGCCAGCAGCTTGGACAGGGTTACCACAGATACGCAGTATTTT.

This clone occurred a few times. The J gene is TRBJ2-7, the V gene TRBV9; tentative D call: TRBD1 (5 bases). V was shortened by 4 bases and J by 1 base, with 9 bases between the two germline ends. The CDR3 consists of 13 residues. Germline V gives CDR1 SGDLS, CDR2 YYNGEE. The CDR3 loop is CASSSGPSYEQYF. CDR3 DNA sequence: TGTGCCAGCAGCTCAGGGCCATCCTACGAGCAGTACTTC.

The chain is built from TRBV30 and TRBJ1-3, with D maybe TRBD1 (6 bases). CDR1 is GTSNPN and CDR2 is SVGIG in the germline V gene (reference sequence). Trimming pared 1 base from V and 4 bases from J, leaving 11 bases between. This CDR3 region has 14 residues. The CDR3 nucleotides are TGTGCCTGGAGTGGGGGGGGGCTAGGAAACACCATATATTTT. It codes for CAWSGGGLGNTIYF.

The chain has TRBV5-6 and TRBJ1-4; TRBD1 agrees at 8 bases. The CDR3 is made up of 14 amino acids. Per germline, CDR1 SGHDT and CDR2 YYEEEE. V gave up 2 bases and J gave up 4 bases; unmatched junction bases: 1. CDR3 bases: TGTGCCAGCAGCTTCAGGGGGCGTAATGAAAAACTGTTTTTT. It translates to CASSFRGRNEKLFF.

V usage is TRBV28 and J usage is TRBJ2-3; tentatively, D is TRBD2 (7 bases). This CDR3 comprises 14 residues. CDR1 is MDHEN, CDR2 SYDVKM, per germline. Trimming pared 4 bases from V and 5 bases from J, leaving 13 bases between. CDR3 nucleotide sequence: TGTGCCAGCAGTTCATGGGGGGGGCGAGATACGCAGTATTTT. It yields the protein CASSSWGGRDTQYF. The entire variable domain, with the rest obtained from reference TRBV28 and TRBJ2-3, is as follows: DVKVTQSSRYLVKRTGEKVFLECVQDMDHENMFWYRQDPGLGLRLIYFSYDVKMKEKGDIPEGYSVSREKKERFSLILESASTNQTSMYLCASSSWGGRDTQYFGPGTRLTVL.

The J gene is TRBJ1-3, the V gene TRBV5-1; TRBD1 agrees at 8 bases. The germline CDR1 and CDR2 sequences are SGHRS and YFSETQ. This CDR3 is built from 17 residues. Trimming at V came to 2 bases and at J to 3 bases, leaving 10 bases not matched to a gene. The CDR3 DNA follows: TGCGCCAGCAGCTTTAAGCAGGGGGCCCCCCTTGGAAACACCATATATTTT. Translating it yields CASSFKQGAPLGNTIYF.

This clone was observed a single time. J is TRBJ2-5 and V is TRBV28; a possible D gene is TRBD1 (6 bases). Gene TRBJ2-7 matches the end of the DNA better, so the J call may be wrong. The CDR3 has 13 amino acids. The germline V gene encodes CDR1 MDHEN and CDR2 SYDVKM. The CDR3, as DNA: TGTGCCAGCAGGACAGGTTCCTCCTACGAGCAGTACTTC. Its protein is CASRTGSSYEQYF.

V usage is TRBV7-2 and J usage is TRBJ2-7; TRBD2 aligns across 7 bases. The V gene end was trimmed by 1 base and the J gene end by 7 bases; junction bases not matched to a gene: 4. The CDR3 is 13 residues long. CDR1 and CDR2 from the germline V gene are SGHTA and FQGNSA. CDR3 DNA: TGTGCCAGCAGCTTAGTACTAGCGCGGGAGCAGTACTTC. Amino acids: CASSLVLAREQYF.

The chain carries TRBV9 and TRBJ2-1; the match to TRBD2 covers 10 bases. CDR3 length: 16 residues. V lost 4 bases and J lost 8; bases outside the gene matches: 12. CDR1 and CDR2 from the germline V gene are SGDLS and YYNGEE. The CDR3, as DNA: TGTGCCAGCAGCCCTCGCGGGGCTAGCGGGAGCTATGAGCAGTTCTTC. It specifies CASSPRGASGSYEQFF. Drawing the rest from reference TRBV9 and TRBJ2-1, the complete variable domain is DSGVTQTPKHLITATGQRVTLRCSPRSGDLSVYWYQQSLDQGLQFLIQYYNGEERAKGNILERFSAQQFPDLHSELNLSSLELGDSALYFCASSPRGASGSYEQFFGPGTRLTVL.

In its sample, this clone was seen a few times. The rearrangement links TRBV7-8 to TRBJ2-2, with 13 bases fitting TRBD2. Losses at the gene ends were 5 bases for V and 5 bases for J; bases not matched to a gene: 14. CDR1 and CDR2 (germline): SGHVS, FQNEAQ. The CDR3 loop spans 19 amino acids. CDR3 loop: CASSPHSRLAGGWTGELFF. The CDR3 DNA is TGTGCCAGCAGCCCCCACAGTAGACTAGCGGGAGGATGGACCGGGGAGCTGTTTTTT. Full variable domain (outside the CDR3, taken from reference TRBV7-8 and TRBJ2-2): GAGVSQSPRYKVAKRGQDVALRCDPISGHVSLFWYQQALGQGPEFLTYFQNEAQLDKSGLPSDRFFAERPEGSVSTLKIQRTQQEDSAVYLCASSPHSRLAGGWTGELFFGEGSRLTVL.

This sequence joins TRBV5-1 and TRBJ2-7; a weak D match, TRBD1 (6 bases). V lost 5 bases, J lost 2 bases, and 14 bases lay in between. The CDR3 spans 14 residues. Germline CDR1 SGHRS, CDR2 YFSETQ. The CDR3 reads CASRTSGVTYEQYF. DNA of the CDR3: TGCGCCAGCAGGACTTCAGGGGTAACCTACGAGCAGTACTTC.

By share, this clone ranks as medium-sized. Written as DNA, the CDR3 is TGTGCCAGCAGTCGCAAAGGTAGGGGGCGAATCTATAATTCACCCCTCCACTTT. Amino acid sequence: CASSRKGRGRIYNSPLHF. The rearrangement uses TRBV28 and TRBJ1-6; 7 nucleotides match TRBD1. The CDR3 sequence is 18 residues long. Germline assignment: CDR1 MDHEN and CDR2 SYDVKM. V was pared by 5 bases and J by 3 bases, with 13 bases of the junction left unmatched.